This T cell receptor (beta chain) derives from a study of shared clonotypes between healthy human individuals. The assay ran at deep level. Sequenced by immunoSEQ multiplex PCR; TCRdb stores in-frame clones only, minus some. The sample yields over 2 million clones, approximately 94% seen once. CD45RO-negative, CCR7-selected cells formed the naive CD8 fraction, which excluded terminally differentiated effector memory CD45RA+ cells. The V gene end was trimmed by 5 bases and the J gene end by 7 bases; junction bases not matched to a gene: 13. Germline assignment: CDR1 MNHEY and CDR2 SMNVEV (reference sequence). The CDR3 length is 16 residues.

This receptor was obtained from a man in his late teens or twenties in good health. The genes are TRBV27 and TRBJ1-2; TRBD1 aligns across 10 bases. Sequenced material: naive CD8+ T cells sorted from blood. The CDR3 coding sequence is TGTGCCAGCAGTCCCTCCCCAGGGACAGGGGTATTTGGCTACACCTTC. This translates into CASSPSPGTGVFGYTF.